This T cell receptor beta chain was profiled in a study of cytomegalovirus exposure and HLA in healthy donors (dated by TCRdb to about 2017). At the level of the whole study: According to a later analysis, one platform produced both the roughly 130 validation repertoires and the roughly 660 repertoires of the first cohort. The study aimed to test whether cataloging public T cell receptors could reveal signatures of past pathogen exposure. A separate validation cohort of some 130 different subjects was used in addition to the roughly 670-subject first cohort. The study combined high-throughput TCR immunosequencing, statistical association of individual TCRs with disease status, and machine learning to predict cytomegalovirus infection status.

As encoded in the germline V gene, CDR1 is SGHTA while CDR2 is FQGNSA. The junction carries 11 bases between V and J, which are trimmed by 1 base and 5 bases respectively. Taken from cysteine to phenylalanine, the CDR3 has 15 residues. Only the CDR3 region is kept as DNA, spanning 45 bases read in frame from base 1. General study outcomes and caveats: The study listed 170 or so TCR beta chains as associated with cytomegalovirus. A later analysis had no HLA typing for the validation cohort, so co-occurrence there was scored across all 110 or so repertoires. In vitro tests confirmed that a few of the cytomegalovirus-associated TCR beta chains recognize cytomegalovirus antigens. The classifier was reported to diagnose cytomegalovirus status with high specificity and sensitivity in both the original cohort and the validation cohort. While some public TCRs were present in many individuals, most TCR sequences turned up only very rarely across donors. The authors suggested that the approach could potentially be extended to other disease states and immunological phenotypes. Of the cluster scores, 90% to 95% were above 0 in a later analysis, which found that TCRs clustered in the first cohort also tended to co-occur in the 120 validation repertoires.

Libraries came from the immunoSEQ multiplex PCR assay. The study's own analysis went as follows. A statistical classification framework was developed to diagnose cytomegalovirus status using the catalog of TCR beta chain sequences. What TCRdb holds here is the immuneACCESS table cut down to in-frame rearrangements. Part of the clones is not present; checked against another copy, under half of the missing clones reflect an unresolved V gene, and the others are unexplained. V and J calls and clone size come straight from that table; D and trimming were deduced from the DNA. This sample holds about 330,000 clones; about nine tenths were observed only once. Approximately 1% of the sample rests with the top ten. Points on this clone: It lacks a known antigen. Base qualities were left out, and no much larger clone turns up one base away.

The donors belonged to the validation cohort of under 150 subjects, which was separate from the approximately 610-subject first cohort. The chain is encoded by TRBV7-2 joined to TRBJ2-2, with TRBD1 as a weak D call on 5 bases. This receptor was taken from a woman in her twenties or thirties in good health and CMV-seropositive. The sample comprised PBMCs. CDR3 reads: CASSLEARQTGELFF. The DNA sequence follows: TGTGCCAGCAGCTTAGAGGCCAGACAGACCGGGGAGCTGTTTTTT.